This TCR beta chain was recovered during a study of vaccination and CD4 T cells after COVID-19. Turning to the study itself: Stimulation used overlapping spike peptides from SARS-CoV-2, HCoV-NL63, HCoV-OC43 and HCoV-229E.

Between the trimmed V and J ends, which lost 3 bases and 13 bases, there was a span of 20 bases. There are 14 residues in the CDR3. Germline V gene lookup returns CDR1 SGHNT and CDR2 YYREEE (reference sequence). In regard to this clonotype: As yet, its antigen is unknown.

The treatment here: approximately nine-day PBMC culture with coronavirus spike peptide pools or control peptides (ViraFEST assay). Before the COVID-19 pandemic (2011-2018), CD4+ T cells were obtained from the unexposed donor. The Oncomine TCR Beta short-read assay sequenced DNA from cultured CD4+ T cells. Once CD4+ T cells had been cultured, genomic DNA was extracted from them. TCRdb analysed the PCR reads with MiXCR anew, one entry per CDR3 protein. The repertoire includes around 8,000 distinct CDR3 sequences, around 30% of them detected once, and about 13% sits in the top ten. This sequence was found in a human donor in good health. V gene TRBV5-4 combines with J gene TRBJ2-1; D might be TRBD2 (5 bases). Source material: CD4+ T cells from blood, cultured in vitro. The CDR3 reads CASSSELGEPSQFF. CDR3 sequence (DNA): TGTGCCAGCAGCTCGGAGTTGGGAGAGCCCTCCCAGTTCTTC.